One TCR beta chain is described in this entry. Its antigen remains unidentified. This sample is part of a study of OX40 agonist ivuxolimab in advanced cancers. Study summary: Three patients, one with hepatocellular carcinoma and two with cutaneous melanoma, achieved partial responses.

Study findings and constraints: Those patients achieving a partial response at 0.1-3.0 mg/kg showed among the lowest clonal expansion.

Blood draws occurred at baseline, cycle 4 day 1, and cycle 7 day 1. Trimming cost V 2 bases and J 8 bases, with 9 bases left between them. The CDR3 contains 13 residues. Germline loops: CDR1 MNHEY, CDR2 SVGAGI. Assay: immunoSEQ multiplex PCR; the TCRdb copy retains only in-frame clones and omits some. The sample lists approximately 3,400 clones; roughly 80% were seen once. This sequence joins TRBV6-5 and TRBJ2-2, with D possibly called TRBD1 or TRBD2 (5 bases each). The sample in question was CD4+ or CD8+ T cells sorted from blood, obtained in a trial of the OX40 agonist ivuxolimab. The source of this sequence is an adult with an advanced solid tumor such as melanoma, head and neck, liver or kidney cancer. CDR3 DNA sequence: TGTGCCAGCAGTTACGGGGACGGGGGGGAGCTGTTTTTT. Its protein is CASSYGDGGELFF.